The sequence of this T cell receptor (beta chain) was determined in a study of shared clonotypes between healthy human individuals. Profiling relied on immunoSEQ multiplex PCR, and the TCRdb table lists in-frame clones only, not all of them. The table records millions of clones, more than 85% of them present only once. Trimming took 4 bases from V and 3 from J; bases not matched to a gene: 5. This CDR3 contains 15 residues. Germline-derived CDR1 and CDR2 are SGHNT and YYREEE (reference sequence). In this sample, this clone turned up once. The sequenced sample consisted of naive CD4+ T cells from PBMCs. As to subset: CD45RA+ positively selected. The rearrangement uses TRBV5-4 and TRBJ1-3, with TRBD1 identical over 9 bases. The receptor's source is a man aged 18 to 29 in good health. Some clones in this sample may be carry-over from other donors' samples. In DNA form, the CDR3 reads TGTGCCAGCAGCACTATGACAGGGGGTGGAAACACCATATATTTT. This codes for CASSTMTGGGNTIYF.